The present TCR beta chain was sequenced within a study of glioma-infiltrating T cells after dendritic cell vaccination. Study in general: Between about 2003 and 2013, patients got autologous tumor lysate-pulsed dendritic cell vaccines.

Overall study findings and caveats: Longer survival after dendritic cell vaccination followed higher pretreatment TIL content.

On this clone itself: The antigen remains undetermined.

The PCR used 60 V beta and 13 J beta primers. The repertoire was sequenced with immunoSEQ multiplex PCR; TCRdb's copy has only in-frame clones and lacks some. The sample carries approximately 36,000 clones, almost 85% recorded once. Here the sequenced sample was blood, taken before dendritic cell vaccination. The sequence was collected from a human donor with glioblastoma.

The CDR3 region is CSVGTGISGNTGANVLTF. CDR3 sequence (DNA): TGCAGCGTTGGGACAGGGATAAGTGGAAATACTGGGGCCAACGTCCTGACTTTC. This sequence joins TRBV29-1 and TRBJ2-6; TRBD1 matches at 8 bases. CDR3 length equals 18 residues. Germline V gene sequence: CDR1 SQVTM, CDR2 ANQGSEA. Unmatched junction bases numbered 13, after V lost 4 bases and J lost 2 bases.